This T cell receptor (delta chain) was obtained from a study of γδ T cells in repeated Plasmodium falciparum infection. Study context: Donors had four controlled P. falciparum NF54 infections over about 640 days.

TCRdb redid the clone calls on the multiplex PCR reads with CATT. The sample includes more than 70,000 delta-chain clones, 0.75% to 1% of them seen just once. In this sample, this clone turned up a few times. A far larger clone lies a single base away; this is likely a read error. Other DNA sequences from this sample encode an identical CDR3 as well. Germline-derived CDR1 and CDR2 are GEAIGNYY and EKD. The CDR3 has 18 residues. Gammadelta T cells were flow-sorted from PBMC into Vgamma9/Vdelta2+ and Vdelta2-negative populations for bulk analysis. Sequenced sample: gamma-delta T cells from blood. The rearrangement uses TRDV2 and TRDJ1, with 8 nucleotides matching TRDD3. The clonotype comes from a pool of human donors (malaria-infected and uninfected, not separated). In DNA, the CDR3 is TGTGCTTGTGACACCGTGGGTCTTGGGGGATCCAACACCGATAAACTCATCTTT. Translation: CACDTVGLGGSNTDKLIF.